The rows below give T cell receptor beta chains drawn from one sample of a study of cytomegalovirus exposure and HLA in healthy donors. The protocol was immunoSEQ multiplex PCR, while the TCRdb copy is restricted to in-frame clones and leaves out a portion. The data contain about 150,000 clones, 70% to 85% of them singletons. Material for sequencing was PBMCs. The receptors were sampled from a man aged 25 to 40 in good health and CMV-seronegative. The CDR3 runs from the conserved cysteine through the conserved F or W. Fields, in order: V gene, clone size, J gene, D gene, CDR3 DNA, CDR3 protein. D genes are given only for firm matches. Not all rows give a size; the values are once, few, many and, for expanded clones, a class.

V: TRBV5-1
size: -
J: TRBJ2-7
D: TRBD1
DNA: TGCGCCAGCAGCTCGGACAGGGCCGAGCAGTACTTC
CDR3: CASSSDRAEQYF

V: TRBV5-6
size: -
J: TRBJ1-2
D: TRBD1
DNA: TGTGCCAGCAGCTTGGGCGTTCTTCCAGGGGGACCTAACTATGGCTACACCTTC
CDR3: CASSLGVLPGGPNYGYTF

V: TRBV5-1
size: few
J: TRBJ1-1
D: -
DNA: TGCGCCAGCAGCTTGGGGGGGGGCACTGAAGCTTTCTTT
CDR3: CASSLGGGTEAFF

V: TRBV6-1
size: -
J: TRBJ1-6
D: TRBD1
DNA: TGTGCCAGCAGCAGGACAGGAGGGGATTCACCCCTCCACTTT
CDR3: CASSRTGGDSPLHF

V: TRBV7-9
size: -
J: TRBJ2-7
D: -
DNA: TGTGCCAGCAGCCGTATGTACGAGCAGTACTTC
CDR3: CASSRMYEQYF

V: TRBV28
size: -
J: TRBJ2-7
D: TRBD2
DNA: TGTGCCAGCAGTTTTACCCTGACTAGCGGGGGGGAAGAGCAGTACTTC
CDR3: CASSFTLTSGGEEQYF

V: TRBV5-4
size: -
J: TRBJ1-2
D: TRBD1
DNA: TGTGCCAGCAGCTTGCAGGGGGACTATGGCTACACCTTC
CDR3: CASSLQGDYGYTF

V: TRBV9
size: few
J: TRBJ2-2
D: TRBD1
DNA: TGTGCCAGCAGCGTCGACAGGGGGCGCGACACCGGGGAGCTGTTTTTT
CDR3: CASSVDRGRDTGELFF

V: TRBV28
size: -
J: TRBJ2-3
D: TRBD1
DNA: TGTGCCAGCAGTTATCCGGACAGGGATACAGATACGCAGTATTTT
CDR3: CASSYPDRDTDTQYF

V: TRBV6-5
size: -
J: TRBJ1-2
D: TRBD1
DNA: TGTGCCAGCAACCCCAGGGGGCTAATAAATGGCTACCCCTTC
CDR3: CASNPRGLINGYPF

V: TRBV4-1
size: -
J: TRBJ2-7
D: -
DNA: TGCGCCAGCAGCCAAGACAGGGGTACCTACGAGCAGTACTTC
CDR3: CASSQDRGTYEQYF

V: TRBV6-5
size: -
J: TRBJ1-6
D: -
DNA: TGTGCCAGCAGTTACAGGAGACGGGGTTCACCCCTCCACTTT
CDR3: CASSYRRRGSPLHF

V: TRBV28
size: -
J: TRBJ1-2
D: -
DNA: TGTGCCAGCAGTACCCGTTCACAGGGTGCCTATGGCTACCCCTTC
CDR3: CASSTRSQGAYGYPF

V: TRBV28
size: -
J: TRBJ2-7
D: -
DNA: TGTGCCAGCAGTTTAGGCGGGGACGGGGGCGAGCAGTACTTC
CDR3: CASSLGGDGGEQYF

V: TRBV5-1
size: -
J: TRBJ2-3
D: TRBD2
DNA: TGCGCCAGCAGCGAACATAGCGGGGGGGTGACAGATACGCAGTATTTT
CDR3: CASSEHSGGVTDTQYF

V: TRBV27
size: -
J: TRBJ2-2
D: -
DNA: TGTGCCAGCAAGAGCGGCTCGAACACCGGGGAGCTGTTTTTT
CDR3: CASKSGSNTGELFF

V: TRBV19
size: -
J: TRBJ1-1
D: -
DNA: TGTGCCAGTAGTCCTGTCGGGGGGAACACTGAAGCTTTCTTT
CDR3: CASSPVGGNTEAFF

V: TRBV4-2
size: -
J: TRBJ1-1
D: TRBD1
DNA: TGTGCCAGCAGCCAAGACGGGACAGGGACCACTGAAGCTTTCTTT
CDR3: CASSQDGTGTTEAFF

V: TRBV5-1
size: -
J: TRBJ2-2
D: -
DNA: TGCGCCAGCAGCTCCCTAAAGGGCGGGGGCTTTAACACCGGGGAGCTGTTTTTT
CDR3: CASSSLKGGGFNTGELFF

V: TRBV9
size: -
J: TRBJ1-1
D: -
DNA: TGTGCCAGCAGCGTAGGGGGCGAAGATGAAGCTTTCTTT
CDR3: CASSVGGEDEAFF

V: TRBV4-3
size: -
J: TRBJ2-7
D: -
DNA: TGCGCCAGCAGCCCACAACAGGGAGCTGTGGACGAGCAGTACTTC
CDR3: CASSPQQGAVDEQYF

V: TRBV7-2
size: few
J: TRBJ2-7
D: TRBD1
DNA: TGTGCCAGCAGTCCGAGACAGGGCAAAAGTTTGTACGAGCAGTACTTC
CDR3: CASSPRQGKSLYEQYF

V: TRBV29-1
size: -
J: TRBJ2-7
D: -
DNA: TGCAGCGTATACAGGGACTCCTACGAGCAGTACTTC
CDR3: CSVYRDSYEQYF

V: TRBV7-3
size: once
J: TRBJ2-7
D: TRBD1
DNA: TGTGCCAGCAGCCAGGAGCAGGGGGTAACTTACGAGCAGTACTTC
CDR3: CASSQEQGVTYEQYF

V: TRBV7-9
size: -
J: TRBJ2-5
D: TRBD2
DNA: TGTGCCAGCAGTCAACCGGGGCCTAGCGGGGAGGAGACCCAGTACTTC
CDR3: CASSQPGPSGEETQYF

V: TRBV2
size: -
J: TRBJ1-2
D: -
DNA: TGTGCCAGCAGTGCCAGACTCTATGGCTACACCTTC
CDR3: CASSARLYGYTF

V: TRBV28
size: -
J: TRBJ1-2
D: -
DNA: TGTGCCAGCAGGAGAAAGGAGGGCTACACCTTC
CDR3: CASRRKEGYTF

V: TRBV5-1
size: -
J: TRBJ2-1
D: -
DNA: TGCGCCAGCAACTCAGGGCAGTACAATGAGCAGTTCTTC
CDR3: CASNSGQYNEQFF

V: TRBV7-2
size: -
J: TRBJ2-7
D: TRBD2
DNA: TGTGCCAGCAGCTCCTTCCGGGGGGGCGAGCAGTACTTC
CDR3: CASSSFRGGEQYF

V: TRBV27
size: -
J: TRBJ2-2
D: TRBD2
DNA: TGTGCCAGCAGTTTACGCCCGACTAGCAGTGGAAAGGGGGAGCTGTTTTTT
CDR3: CASSLRPTSSGKGELFF

V: TRBV29-1
size: -
J: TRBJ1-1
D: TRBD1
DNA: TGCAGCGTTGGACAGGGGGGCACTGAAGCTTTCTTT
CDR3: CSVGQGGTEAFF

V: TRBV6-5
size: -
J: TRBJ2-5
D: -
DNA: TGTGCCAGCAGTTACGGAGCGTCGCAGACCCAGTACTTC
CDR3: CASSYGASQTQYF

V: TRBV9
size: -
J: TRBJ1-5
D: TRBD1
DNA: TGTGCCAGCAGCGCGGGACAGGGGGGTCAGCCCCAGCATTTT
CDR3: CASSAGQGGQPQHF

V: TRBV30
size: -
J: TRBJ2-2
D: TRBD1
DNA: TGTGCCTGGACCCTCGGACAGGGGGCTCCCGGGGAGCTGTTTTTT
CDR3: CAWTLGQGAPGELFF

V: TRBV5-1
size: -
J: TRBJ1-1
D: TRBD1
DNA: TGCGCCAGCAGCTCCGGGACAGGGTCTGGGATGAACACTGAAGCTTTCTTT
CDR3: CASSSGTGSGMNTEAFF

V: TRBV5-1
size: -
J: TRBJ2-3
D: -
DNA: TGCGCCAGCAGCTTGGATCCTAGCACAGATACGCAGTATTTT
CDR3: CASSLDPSTDTQYF

V: TRBV5-1
size: few
J: TRBJ2-2
D: -
DNA: TGCGCCAGCAGCTTAAGGACAGAGATCACCGGGGAGCTGTTTTTT
CDR3: CASSLRTEITGELFF

V: TRBV5-4
size: few
J: TRBJ2-5
D: -
DNA: TGTGCCAGCAGCTTGGCAGGGGGGGAGACCCAGTACTTC
CDR3: CASSLAGGETQYF

V: TRBV4-1
size: few
J: TRBJ2-1
D: -
DNA: TGCGCCAGCAGCCGACCAGGGGGGAATGAGCAGTTCTTC
CDR3: CASSRPGGNEQFF

V: TRBV9
size: -
J: TRBJ2-5
D: TRBD1
DNA: TGTGCCAGCAGCGAGAACCGGGACAGGGTTTCAGAGACCCAGTACTTC
CDR3: CASSENRDRVSETQYF

V: TRBV5-4
size: once
J: TRBJ2-5
D: TRBD1
DNA: TGTGCCAGCAGCCCCCTAGGGGGCCGGGAGACCCAGTACTTC
CDR3: CASSPLGGRETQYF

V: TRBV11-3
size: -
J: TRBJ2-7
D: -
DNA: TGTGCCAGCAGCTTATGGGCAGACTCCTACGAGCAGTACTTC
CDR3: CASSLWADSYEQYF

V: TRBV7-6
size: -
J: TRBJ2-2
D: -
DNA: TGTGCCAGCAGCTTACGGGGAGAGGGCCCCGGGGAGCTGTTTTTT
CDR3: CASSLRGEGPGELFF

V: TRBV2
size: -
J: TRBJ2-7
D: TRBD1
DNA: TGTGCCAGCAGTGATACCAGGGGGCTCTACGAGCAGTACTTC
CDR3: CASSDTRGLYEQYF

V: TRBV5-1
size: -
J: TRBJ2-5
D: -
DNA: TGCGCCAGCAGCTGGTCTAGCACTCAAGAGACCCAGTACTTC
CDR3: CASSWSSTQETQYF

V: TRBV7-9
size: -
J: TRBJ1-2
D: -
DNA: TGTGCCAGCAGCCTCGACACCTGGACAACCCATGGCTACACCTTC
CDR3: CASSLDTWTTHGYTF

V: TRBV7-2
size: -
J: TRBJ1-4
D: -
DNA: TGTGCCAGCAGCACAGTAGGGGACAAAAATGAAAAACTGTTTTTT
CDR3: CASSTVGDKNEKLFF

V: TRBV28
size: -
J: TRBJ1-2
D: -
DNA: TGTGCCAGCAGTTTACAGGGGTATGGCTACACCTTC
CDR3: CASSLQGYGYTF

V: TRBV5-1
size: few
J: TRBJ2-5
D: TRBD2
DNA: TGCGCCAGCAGGAGCGGGGGGTACCAAGAGACCCAGTACTTC
CDR3: CASRSGGYQETQYF

V: TRBV6-4
size: -
J: TRBJ1-5
D: -
DNA: TGTGCCAGCAGGGAGGCTTTCGGGTATAGCAATCAGCCCCAGCATTTT
CDR3: CASREAFGYSNQPQHF

V: TRBV28
size: few
J: TRBJ1-2
D: -
DNA: TGTGCCAGCAGTTACAGTGCTAACTATGGCTACACCTTC
CDR3: CASSYSANYGYTF

V: TRBV7-8
size: -
J: TRBJ2-5
D: TRBD1
DNA: TGTGCCAGCAAGCCAAGGACAGGAGAGACCCAGTACTTC
CDR3: CASKPRTGETQYF

V: TRBV4-3
size: -
J: TRBJ2-7
D: TRBD1
DNA: TGCGCCAGCAGCCAAGATCGGGACAGCACCTACGAGCAGTACTTC
CDR3: CASSQDRDSTYEQYF

V: TRBV27
size: -
J: TRBJ1-5
D: TRBD1
DNA: TGTGCCAGCAGCAAAGACAGGGCTAGCAATCAGCCCCAGAATTTT
CDR3: CASSKDRASNQPQNF

V: TRBV9
size: -
J: TRBJ2-3
D: TRBD1
DNA: TGTGCCAGCAGCGCCAGACAGGGGGATAGTGCAGATACGCAGTATTTT
CDR3: CASSARQGDSADTQYF

V: TRBV28
size: -
J: TRBJ1-4
D: -
DNA: TGTGCCAGCAGCACCGGTCGGGAAAAACTGTTTTTT
CDR3: CASSTGREKLFF

V: TRBV6-5
size: few
J: TRBJ1-1
D: -
DNA: TGTGCCAGCAGTATCACAGGGAACACTGAAGCTTTCTTT
CDR3: CASSITGNTEAFF